This T cell receptor beta chain was sequenced in a study of vaccination and CD4 T cells after COVID-19. This clonotype was counted only a few times. Antigen specificity is unknown. The Oncomine TCR Beta short-read assay was applied to DNA of cultured CD4+ T cells. Each CDR3 protein is one row after TCRdb ran MiXCR on the PCR reads. This table holds about 25,000 distinct CDR3 sequences, 35% to 55% found once. Indicated treatment: approximately nine-day PBMC culture with coronavirus spike peptide pools or control peptides (ViraFEST assay). J gave up 2 bases and V 4 bases, and 3 bases lay outside the gene matches. This CDR3 contains 13 residues. Germline V gives CDR1 DFQATT, CDR2 SNEGSKA (reference sequence).

V usage is TRBV20-1 and J usage is TRBJ2-5; 8 bases map to TRBD2. The sequence derives from a human donor who had recovered from COVID-19. The sequenced sample was CD4+ T cells from blood, cultured in vitro. The CDR3 sequence is CSATRGGQETQYF. The CDR3 DNA sequence: TGCAGTGCTACCCGGGGGGGGCAAGAGACCCAGTACTTC.